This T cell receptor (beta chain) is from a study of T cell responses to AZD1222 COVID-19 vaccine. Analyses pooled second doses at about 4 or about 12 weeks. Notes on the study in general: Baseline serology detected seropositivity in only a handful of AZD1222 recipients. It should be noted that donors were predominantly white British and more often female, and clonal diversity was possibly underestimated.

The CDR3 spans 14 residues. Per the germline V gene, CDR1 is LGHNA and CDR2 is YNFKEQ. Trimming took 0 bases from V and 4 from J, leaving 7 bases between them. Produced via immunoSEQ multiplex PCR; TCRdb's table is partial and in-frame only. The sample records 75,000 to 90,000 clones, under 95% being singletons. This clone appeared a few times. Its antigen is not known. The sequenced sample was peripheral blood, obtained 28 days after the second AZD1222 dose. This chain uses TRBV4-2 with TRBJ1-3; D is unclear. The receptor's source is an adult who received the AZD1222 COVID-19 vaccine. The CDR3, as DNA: TGTGCCAGCAGCCAAGATAATCTCGGAAACACCATATATTTT. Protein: CASSQDNLGNTIYF.